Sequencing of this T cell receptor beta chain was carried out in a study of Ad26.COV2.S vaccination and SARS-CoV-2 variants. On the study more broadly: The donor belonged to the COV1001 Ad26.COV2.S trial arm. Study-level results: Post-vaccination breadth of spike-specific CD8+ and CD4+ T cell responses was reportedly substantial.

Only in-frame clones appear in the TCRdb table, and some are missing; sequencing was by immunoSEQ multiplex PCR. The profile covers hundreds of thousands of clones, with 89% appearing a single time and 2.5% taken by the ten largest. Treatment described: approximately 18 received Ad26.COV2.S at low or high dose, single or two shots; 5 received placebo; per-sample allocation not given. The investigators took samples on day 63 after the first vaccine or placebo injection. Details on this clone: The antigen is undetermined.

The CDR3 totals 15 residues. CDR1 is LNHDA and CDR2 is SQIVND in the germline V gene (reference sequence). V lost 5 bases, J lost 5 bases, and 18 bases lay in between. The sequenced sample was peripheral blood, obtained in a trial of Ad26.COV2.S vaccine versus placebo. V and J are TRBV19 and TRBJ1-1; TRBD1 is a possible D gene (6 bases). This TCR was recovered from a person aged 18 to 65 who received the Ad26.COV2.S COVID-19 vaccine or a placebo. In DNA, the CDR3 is TGTGCCAGTAGTCCCATTAGGGGGGGGAGGACTGAAGCTTTCTTT. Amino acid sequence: CASSPIRGGRTEAFF.